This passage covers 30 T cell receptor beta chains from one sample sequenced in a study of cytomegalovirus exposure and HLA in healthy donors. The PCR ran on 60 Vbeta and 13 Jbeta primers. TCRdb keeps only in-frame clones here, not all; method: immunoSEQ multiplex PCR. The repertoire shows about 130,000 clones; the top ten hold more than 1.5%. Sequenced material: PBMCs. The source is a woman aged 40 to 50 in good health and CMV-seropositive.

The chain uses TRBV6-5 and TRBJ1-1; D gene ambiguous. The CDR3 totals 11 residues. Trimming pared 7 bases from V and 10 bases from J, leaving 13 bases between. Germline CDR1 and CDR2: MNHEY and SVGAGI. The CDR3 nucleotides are TGTGCCAGCACCAAGGACGGGAGAGCTTTCTTT. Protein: CASTKDGRAFF.

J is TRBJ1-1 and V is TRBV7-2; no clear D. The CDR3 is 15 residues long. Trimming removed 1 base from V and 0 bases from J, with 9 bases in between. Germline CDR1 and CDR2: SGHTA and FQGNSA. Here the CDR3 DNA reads TGTGCCAGCAGCTTAGGCGGAGGATTGAACACTGAAGCTTTCTTT. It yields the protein CASSLGGGLNTEAFF.

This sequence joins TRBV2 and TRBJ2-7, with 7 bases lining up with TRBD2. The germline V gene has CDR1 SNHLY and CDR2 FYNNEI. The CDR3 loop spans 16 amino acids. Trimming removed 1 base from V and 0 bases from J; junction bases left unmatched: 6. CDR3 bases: TGTGCCAGCAGTGAAGGTGGGAGGGACTTCTCCTACGAGCAGTACTTC. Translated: CASSEGGRDFSYEQYF.

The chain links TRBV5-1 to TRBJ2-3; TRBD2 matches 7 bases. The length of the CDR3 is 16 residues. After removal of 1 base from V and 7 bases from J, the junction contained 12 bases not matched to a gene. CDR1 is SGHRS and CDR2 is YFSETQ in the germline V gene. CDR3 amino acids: CASSLSGLGATNTQYF. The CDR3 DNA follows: TGCGCCAGCAGCTTGAGCGGACTAGGGGCGACGAATACGCAGTATTTT.

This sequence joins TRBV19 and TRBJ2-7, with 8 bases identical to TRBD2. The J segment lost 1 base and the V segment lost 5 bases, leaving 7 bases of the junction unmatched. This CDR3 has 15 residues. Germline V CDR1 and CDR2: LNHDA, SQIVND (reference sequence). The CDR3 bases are TGTGCCAGTAGTCCCGGAACTAGCGGTTCCTACGAGCAGTACTTC. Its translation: CASSPGTSGSYEQYF.

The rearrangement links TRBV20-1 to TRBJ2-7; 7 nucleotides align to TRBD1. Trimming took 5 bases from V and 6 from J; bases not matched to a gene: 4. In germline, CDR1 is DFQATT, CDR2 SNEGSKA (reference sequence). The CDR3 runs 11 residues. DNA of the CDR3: TGCAGTGCTTGCCGGGACAGCGAGCAGTACTTC. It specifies CSACRDSEQYF.

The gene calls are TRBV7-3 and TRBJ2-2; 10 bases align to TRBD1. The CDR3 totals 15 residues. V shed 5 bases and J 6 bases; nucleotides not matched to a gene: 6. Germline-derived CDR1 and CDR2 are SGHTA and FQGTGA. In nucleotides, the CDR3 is TGTGCCAGCAGCGTGGGGACAGGGGAGGCCGGGGAGCTGTTTTTT. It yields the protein CASSVGTGEAGELFF.

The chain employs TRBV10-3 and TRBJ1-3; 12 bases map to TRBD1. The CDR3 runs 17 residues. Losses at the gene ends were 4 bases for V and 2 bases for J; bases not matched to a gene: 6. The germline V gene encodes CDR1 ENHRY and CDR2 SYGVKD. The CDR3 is CAISARGTGGAGNTIYF. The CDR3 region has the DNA TGTGCCATCAGTGCACGGGGGACAGGGGGCGCTGGAAACACCATATATTTT.

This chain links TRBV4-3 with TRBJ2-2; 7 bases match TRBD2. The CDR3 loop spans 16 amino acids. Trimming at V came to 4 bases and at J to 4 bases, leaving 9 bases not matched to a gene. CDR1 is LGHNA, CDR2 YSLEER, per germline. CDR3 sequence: CASSPALREITGELFF. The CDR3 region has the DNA TGCGCCAGCAGCCCCGCGCTGCGGGAGATCACCGGGGAGCTGTTTTTT.

The CDR3, as DNA: TGCGCCAGCAGCCAGGGAACGGGACAGGGACCCTACGAGCAGTACTTC. Encoded protein: CASSQGTGQGPYEQYF. The rearrangement uses TRBV4-3 and TRBJ2-7, with 9 bases that match TRBD1. The CDR3 length is 16 residues. Germline V CDR1 and CDR2: LGHNA, YSLEER. V dropped 3 bases and J dropped 2; count of bases not matched to a gene: 8.

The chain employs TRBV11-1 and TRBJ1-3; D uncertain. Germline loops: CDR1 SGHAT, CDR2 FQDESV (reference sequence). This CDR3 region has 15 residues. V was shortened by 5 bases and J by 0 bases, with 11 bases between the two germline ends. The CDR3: CASSRGDYSGNTIYF. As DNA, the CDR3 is TGTGCCAGCAGCCGCGGGGATTACTCTGGAAACACCATATATTTT.

CDR3: CASRAISGRLSEQYF. The DNA for the CDR3 is TGTGCCAGCAGGGCCATAAGCGGGAGACTGTCCGAGCAGTACTTC. The chain is built from TRBV5-4 and TRBJ2-7; 8 bases fit TRBD2. This CDR3 is built from 15 residues. The V gene's germline CDR1 is SGHNT and CDR2 YYREEE (reference sequence). V lost 5 bases and J lost 6; bases outside the gene matches: 13. Based on the CDR3 plus reference TRBV5-4 and TRBJ2-7, the full variable domain is ETGVTQSPTHLIKTRGQQVTLRCSSQSGHNTVSWYQQALGQGPQFIFQYYREEENGRGNFPPRFSGLQFPNYSSELNVNALELDDSALYLCASRAISGRLSEQYFGPGTRLTVT.

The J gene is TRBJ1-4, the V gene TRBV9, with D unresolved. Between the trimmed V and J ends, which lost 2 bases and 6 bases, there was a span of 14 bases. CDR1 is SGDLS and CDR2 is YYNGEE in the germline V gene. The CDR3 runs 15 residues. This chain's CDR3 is CASSVISGRDEKLFF. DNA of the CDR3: TGTGCCAGCAGCGTCATTAGCGGTAGAGATGAAAAACTGTTTTTT.

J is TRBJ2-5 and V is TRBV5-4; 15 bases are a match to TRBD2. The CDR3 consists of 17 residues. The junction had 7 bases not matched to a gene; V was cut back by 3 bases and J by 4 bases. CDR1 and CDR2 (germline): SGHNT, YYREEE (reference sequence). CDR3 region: CASSSGTSGRRGETQYF. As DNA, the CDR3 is TGTGCCAGCAGCTCGGGGACTAGCGGGAGGAGGGGAGAGACCCAGTACTTC.

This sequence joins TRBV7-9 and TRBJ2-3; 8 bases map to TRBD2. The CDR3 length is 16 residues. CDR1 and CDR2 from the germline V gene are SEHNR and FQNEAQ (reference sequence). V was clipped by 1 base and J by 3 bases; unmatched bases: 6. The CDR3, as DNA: TGTGCCAGCAGCTTAGGGGACGGGGGGGGAACAGATACGCAGTATTTT. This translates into CASSLGDGGGTDTQYF. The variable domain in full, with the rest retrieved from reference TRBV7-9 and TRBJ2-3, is DTGVSQNPRHKITKRGQNVTFRCDPISEHNRLYWYRQTLGQGPEFLTYFQNEAQLEKSRLLSDRFSAERPKGSFSTLEIQRTEQGDSAMYLCASSLGDGGGTDTQYFGPGTRLTVL.

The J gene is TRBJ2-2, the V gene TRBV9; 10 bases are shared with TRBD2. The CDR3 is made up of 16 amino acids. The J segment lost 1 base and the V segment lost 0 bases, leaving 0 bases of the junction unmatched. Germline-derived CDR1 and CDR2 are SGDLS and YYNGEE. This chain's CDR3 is CASSVGLAGNTGELFF. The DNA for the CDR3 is TGTGCCAGCAGCGTAGGACTAGCGGGGAACACCGGGGAGCTGTTTTTT.

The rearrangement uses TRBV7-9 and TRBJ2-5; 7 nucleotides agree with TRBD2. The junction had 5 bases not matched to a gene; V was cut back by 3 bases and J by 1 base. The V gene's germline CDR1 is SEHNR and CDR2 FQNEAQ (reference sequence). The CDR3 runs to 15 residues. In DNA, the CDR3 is TGTGCCAGCAGCTTTAGCGGGCTGGTCCAAGAGACCCAGTACTTC. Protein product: CASSFSGLVQETQYF.

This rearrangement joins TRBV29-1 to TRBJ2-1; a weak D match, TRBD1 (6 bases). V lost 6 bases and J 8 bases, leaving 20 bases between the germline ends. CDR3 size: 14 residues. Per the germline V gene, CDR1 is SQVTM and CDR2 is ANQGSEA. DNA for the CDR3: TGCAGCGTGGACGGGACAACTTATAACCATGAGCAGTTCTTC. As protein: CSVDGTTYNHEQFF.

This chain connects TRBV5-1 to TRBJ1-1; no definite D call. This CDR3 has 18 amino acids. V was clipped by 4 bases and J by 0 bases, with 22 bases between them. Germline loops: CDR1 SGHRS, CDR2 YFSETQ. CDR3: CASSPEGPGTLVNTEAFF. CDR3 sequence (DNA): TGCGCCAGCAGCCCAGAGGGTCCAGGTACTCTAGTGAACACTGAAGCTTTCTTT.

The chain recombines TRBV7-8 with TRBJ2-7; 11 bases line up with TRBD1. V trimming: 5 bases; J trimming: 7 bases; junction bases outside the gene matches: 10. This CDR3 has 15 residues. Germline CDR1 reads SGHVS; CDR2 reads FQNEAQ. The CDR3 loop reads CASSLRTGGPREQYF. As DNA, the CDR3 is TGTGCCAGCAGCCTCCGGACAGGGGGCCCAAGGGAGCAGTACTTC.

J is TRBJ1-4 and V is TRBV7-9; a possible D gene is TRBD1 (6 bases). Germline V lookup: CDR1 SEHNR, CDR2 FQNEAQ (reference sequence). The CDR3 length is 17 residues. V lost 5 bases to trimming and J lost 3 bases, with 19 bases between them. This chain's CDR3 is CASSPRGGDAANEKLFF. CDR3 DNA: TGTGCCAGCAGCCCTAGGGGGGGAGATGCAGCTAATGAAAAACTGTTTTTT.

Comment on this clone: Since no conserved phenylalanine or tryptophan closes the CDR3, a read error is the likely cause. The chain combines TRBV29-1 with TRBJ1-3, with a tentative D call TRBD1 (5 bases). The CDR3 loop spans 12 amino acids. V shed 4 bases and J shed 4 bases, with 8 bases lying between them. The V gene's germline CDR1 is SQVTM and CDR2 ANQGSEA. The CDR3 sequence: CSVAQGGNTIYL. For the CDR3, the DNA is TGCAGCGTTGCCCAGGGCGGAAACACCATATATCTT.

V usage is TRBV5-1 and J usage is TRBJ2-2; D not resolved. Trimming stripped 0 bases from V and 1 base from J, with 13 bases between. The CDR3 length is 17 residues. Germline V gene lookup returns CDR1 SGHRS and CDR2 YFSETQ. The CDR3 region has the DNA TGCGCCAGCAGCTTGGGTCTCCTGGTAGAGAACACCGGGGAGCTGTTTTTT. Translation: CASSLGLLVENTGELFF.

CDR3 coding DNA: TGTGCCAGCAGCTTGACACGTTACAATGAGCAGTTCTTC. The encoded protein is CASSLTRYNEQFF. The V and J genes are TRBV5-4 and TRBJ2-1; D unresolved. The germline V gene has CDR1 SGHNT and CDR2 YYREEE (reference sequence). V was trimmed by 1 base and J by 4 bases, leaving 6 bases between them. The CDR3 contains 13 residues.

This CDR3 reads CASSRPGQGASGELFF. The CDR3 DNA is TGCGCCAGCAGCCGGCCGGGACAGGGGGCAAGCGGGGAGCTGTTTTTT. The genes are TRBV5-1 and TRBJ2-2, with 12 nucleotides matching TRBD1. The CDR3 covers 16 residues. CDR1 SGHRS and CDR2 YFSETQ come from the germline V gene. With 4 bases clipped from V and 7 bases from J, the junction kept 8 bases outside the gene matches.

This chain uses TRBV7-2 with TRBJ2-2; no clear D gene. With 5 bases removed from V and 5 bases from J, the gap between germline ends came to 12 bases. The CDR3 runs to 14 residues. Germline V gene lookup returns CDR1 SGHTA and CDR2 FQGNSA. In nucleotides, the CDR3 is TGTGCCAGCAGCCCGGTTTTAGCAACCGGGGAGCTGTTTTTT. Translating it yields CASSPVLATGELFF.

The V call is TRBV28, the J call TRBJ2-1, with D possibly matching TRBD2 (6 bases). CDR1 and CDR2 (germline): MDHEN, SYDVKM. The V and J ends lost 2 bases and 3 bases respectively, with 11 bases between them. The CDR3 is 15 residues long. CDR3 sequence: CASSLPGVNYNEQFF. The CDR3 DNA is TGTGCCAGCAGTTTACCGGGAGTGAACTACAATGAGCAGTTCTTC.

CDR3 sequence reads: CAWSDPGFGYEQYF. DNA for the CDR3: TGTGCCTGGAGTGATCCCGGATTCGGGTACGAGCAGTACTTC. This chain uses TRBV30 with TRBJ2-5; D is undetermined. Near its end, the DNA agrees better with TRBJ2-7, so the J call may be wrong. In germline, CDR1 is GTSNPN, CDR2 SVGIG (reference sequence). This CDR3 comprises 14 residues.

Written as DNA, the CDR3 is TGTGCCAGTAGGGGGGGACTGATCCTCTATGGCTACACCTTC. This encodes CASRGGLILYGYTF. This rearrangement joins TRBV19 to TRBJ1-2; a weak D match, TRBD1 (5 bases). The germline V gene has CDR1 LNHDA and CDR2 SQIVND (reference sequence). This CDR3 spans 14 amino acids. Trimming left V 6 bases short and J 4 bases short, with 15 bases between.

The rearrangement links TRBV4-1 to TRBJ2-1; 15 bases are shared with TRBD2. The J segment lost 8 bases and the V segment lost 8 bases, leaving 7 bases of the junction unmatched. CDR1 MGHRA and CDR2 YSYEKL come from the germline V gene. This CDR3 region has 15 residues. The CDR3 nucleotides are TGCGCCAGCCGGACTAGCGGGAGGGCCAGGGATGAGCAGTTCTTC. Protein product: CASRTSGRARDEQFF.